This TCR beta chain was obtained from a study of T-cell memory formation after mild COVID-19. The germline gives CDR1 MGHRA, CDR2 YSYEKL. V gave up 4 bases and J gave up 5 bases; unmatched junction bases: 13. The CDR3 sequence is 17 residues long. From the 5' RACE reads, TCRdb called clonotypes with MiXCR, one entry per CDR3 protein. The sample has about 470,000 distinct CDR3 sequences; 15% to 20% are singletons. V and J are TRBV4-1 and TRBJ2-2; TRBD2 matches 7 bases. This receptor was taken from an adult woman who had mild COVID-19 (a few samples of this study predate the infection). Cell type and time point are not known. Sequenced material: PBMCs or a T cell subset sorted from them (not recorded which). For the CDR3, the DNA is TGCGCCAGCAGCCGGAAGGGGAGCGGGATTGAAACCGGGGAGCTGTTTTTT. Its translation: CASSRKGSGIETGELFF.